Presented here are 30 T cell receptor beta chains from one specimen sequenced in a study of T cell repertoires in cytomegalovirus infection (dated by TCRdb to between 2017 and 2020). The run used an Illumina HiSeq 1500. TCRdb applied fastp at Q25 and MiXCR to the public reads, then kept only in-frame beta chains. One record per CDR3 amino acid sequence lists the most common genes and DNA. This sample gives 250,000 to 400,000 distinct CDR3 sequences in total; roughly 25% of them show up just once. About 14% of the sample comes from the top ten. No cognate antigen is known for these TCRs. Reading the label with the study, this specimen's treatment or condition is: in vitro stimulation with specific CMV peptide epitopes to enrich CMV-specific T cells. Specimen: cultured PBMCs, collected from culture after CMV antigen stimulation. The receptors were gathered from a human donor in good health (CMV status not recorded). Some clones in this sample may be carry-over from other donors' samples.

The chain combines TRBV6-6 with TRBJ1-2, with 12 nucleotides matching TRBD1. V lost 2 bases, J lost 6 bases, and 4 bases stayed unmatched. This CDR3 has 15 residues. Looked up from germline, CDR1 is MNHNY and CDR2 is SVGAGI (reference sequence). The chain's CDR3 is CASSYGTGGGDGYTF. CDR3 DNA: TGTGCCAGCAGTTACGGGACAGGGGGCGGGGATGGCTACACCTTC.

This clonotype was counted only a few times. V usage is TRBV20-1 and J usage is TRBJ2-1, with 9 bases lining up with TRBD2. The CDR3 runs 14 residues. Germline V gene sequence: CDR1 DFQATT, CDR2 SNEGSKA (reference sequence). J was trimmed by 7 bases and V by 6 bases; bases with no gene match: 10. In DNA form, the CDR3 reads TGCAGTGCCCCTAGCGGGAAAGTAGTGAATGAGCAGTTCTTC. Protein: CSAPSGKVVNEQFF.

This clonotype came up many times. The CDR3 bases are TGTGCCAGCAGCTTAATTAGTAGCGGGGGGCAAGAGACCCAGTACTTC. Translation: CASSLISSGGQETQYF. The chain combines TRBV7-2 with TRBJ2-5; 10 bases map to TRBD2. This CDR3 spans 16 amino acids. Losses at the gene ends were 2 bases for V and 2 bases for J; bases not matched to a gene: 5. CDR1 and CDR2 (germline): SGHTA, FQGNSA.

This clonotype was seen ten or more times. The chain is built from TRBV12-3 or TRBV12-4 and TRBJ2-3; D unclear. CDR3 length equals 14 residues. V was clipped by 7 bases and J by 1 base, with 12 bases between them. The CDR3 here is CASTQWGGTDTQYF. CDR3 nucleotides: TGTGCCAGCACCCAATGGGGTGGCACAGATACGCAGTATTTT.

The CDR3 loop is CAISESGGSYEQYF. The DNA for the CDR3 is TGTGCCATCAGTGAGTCCGGGGGTTCCTACGAGCAGTACTTC. The chain has TRBV10-3 and TRBJ2-7; TRBD2 is a possible D gene (6 bases). The CDR3 has 14 residues. V lost 0 bases and J 1 base, leaving 7 bases between the germline ends. CDR1 and CDR2 (germline): ENHRY, SYGVKD.

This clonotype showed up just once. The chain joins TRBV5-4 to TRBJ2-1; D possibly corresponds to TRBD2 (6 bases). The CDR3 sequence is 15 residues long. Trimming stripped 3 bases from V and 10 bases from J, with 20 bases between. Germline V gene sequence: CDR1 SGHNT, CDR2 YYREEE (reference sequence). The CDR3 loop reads CASSSARDSWREQFF. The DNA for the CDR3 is TGTGCCAGCAGCTCCGCGCGGGACTCCTGGCGGGAGCAGTTCTTC.

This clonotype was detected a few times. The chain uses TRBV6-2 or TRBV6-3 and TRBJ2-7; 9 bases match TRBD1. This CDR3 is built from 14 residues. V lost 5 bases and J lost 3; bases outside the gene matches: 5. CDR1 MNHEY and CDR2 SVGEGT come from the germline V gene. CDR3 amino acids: CASSTGQGYYEQYV. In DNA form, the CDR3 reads TGTGCCAGCAGTACGGGACAGGGCTACTACGAGCAGTACGTC.

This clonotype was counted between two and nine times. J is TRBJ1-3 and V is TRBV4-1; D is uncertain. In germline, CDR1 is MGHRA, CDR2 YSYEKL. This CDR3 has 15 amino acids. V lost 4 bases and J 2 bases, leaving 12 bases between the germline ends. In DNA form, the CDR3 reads TGCGCCAGCAGCCCCCAATTGGGCGCTGGAAACACCATATATTTT. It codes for CASSPQLGAGNTIYF.

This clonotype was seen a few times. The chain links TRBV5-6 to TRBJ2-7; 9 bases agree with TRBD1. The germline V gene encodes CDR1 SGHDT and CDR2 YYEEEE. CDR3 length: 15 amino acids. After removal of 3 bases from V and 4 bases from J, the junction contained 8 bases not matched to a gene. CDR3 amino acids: CASSSPRQGGYEQYF. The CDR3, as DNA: TGTGCCAGCAGCTCCCCCCGACAGGGGGGATACGAGCAGTACTTC.

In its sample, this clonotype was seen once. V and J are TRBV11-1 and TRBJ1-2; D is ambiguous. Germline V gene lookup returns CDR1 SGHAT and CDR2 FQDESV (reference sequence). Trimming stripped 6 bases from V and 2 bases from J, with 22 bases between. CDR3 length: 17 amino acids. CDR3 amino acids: CASSHRRGLSSNYGYTF. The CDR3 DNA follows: TGTGCCAGCAGTCATAGGCGGGGTCTCTCCTCAAACTATGGCTACACCTTC.

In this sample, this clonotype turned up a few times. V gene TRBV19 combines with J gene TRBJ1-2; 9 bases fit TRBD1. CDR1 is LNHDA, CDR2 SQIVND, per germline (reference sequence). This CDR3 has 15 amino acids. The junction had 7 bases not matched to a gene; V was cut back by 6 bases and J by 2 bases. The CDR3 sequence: CASRPVTGGNYGYTF. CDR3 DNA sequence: TGTGCCAGTAGGCCTGTGACAGGGGGAAACTATGGCTACACCTTC.

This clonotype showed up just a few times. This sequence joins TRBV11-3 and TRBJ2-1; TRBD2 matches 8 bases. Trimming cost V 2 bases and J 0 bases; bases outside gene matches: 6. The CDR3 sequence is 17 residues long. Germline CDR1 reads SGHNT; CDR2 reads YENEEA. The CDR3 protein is CASSLSTGTSSYNEQFF. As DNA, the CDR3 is TGTGCCAGCAGCTTAAGTACTGGGACTAGCTCCTACAATGAGCAGTTCTTC.

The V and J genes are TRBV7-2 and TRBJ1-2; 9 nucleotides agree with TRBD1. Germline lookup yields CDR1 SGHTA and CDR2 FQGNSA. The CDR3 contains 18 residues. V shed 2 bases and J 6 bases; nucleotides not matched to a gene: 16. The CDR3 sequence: CASSLTHLRGTGKDGYTF. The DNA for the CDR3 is TGTGCCAGCAGCTTAACCCACCTCCGTGGGACAGGGAAGGATGGCTACACCTTC.

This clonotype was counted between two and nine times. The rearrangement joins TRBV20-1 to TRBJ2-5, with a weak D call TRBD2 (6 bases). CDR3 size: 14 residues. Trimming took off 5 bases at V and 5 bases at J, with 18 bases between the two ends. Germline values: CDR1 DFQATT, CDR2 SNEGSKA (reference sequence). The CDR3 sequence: CSAEGTGAGETQYF. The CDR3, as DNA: TGCAGTGCTGAAGGGACTGGGGCAGGGGAGACCCAGTACTTC.

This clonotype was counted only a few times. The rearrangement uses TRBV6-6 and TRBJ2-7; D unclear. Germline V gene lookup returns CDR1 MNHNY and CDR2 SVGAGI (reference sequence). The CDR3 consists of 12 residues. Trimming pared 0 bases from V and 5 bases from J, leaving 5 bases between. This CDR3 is CASSYSVHEQYF. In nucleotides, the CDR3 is TGTGCCAGCAGTTACTCGGTGCACGAGCAGTACTTC.

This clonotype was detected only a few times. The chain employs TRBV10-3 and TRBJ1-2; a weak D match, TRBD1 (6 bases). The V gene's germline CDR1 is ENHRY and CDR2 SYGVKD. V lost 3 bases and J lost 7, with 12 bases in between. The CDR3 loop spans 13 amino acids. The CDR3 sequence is CAISDRGVGGYTF. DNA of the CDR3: TGTGCCATCAGTGACAGGGGAGTCGGTGGCTACACCTTC.

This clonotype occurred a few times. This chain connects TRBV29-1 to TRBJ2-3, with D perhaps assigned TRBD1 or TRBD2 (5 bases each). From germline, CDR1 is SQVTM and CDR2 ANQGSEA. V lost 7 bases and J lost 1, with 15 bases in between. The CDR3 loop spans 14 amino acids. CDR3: CSGSGTAGTDTQYF. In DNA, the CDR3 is TGCAGCGGCTCCGGGACCGCCGGCACAGATACGCAGTATTTT.

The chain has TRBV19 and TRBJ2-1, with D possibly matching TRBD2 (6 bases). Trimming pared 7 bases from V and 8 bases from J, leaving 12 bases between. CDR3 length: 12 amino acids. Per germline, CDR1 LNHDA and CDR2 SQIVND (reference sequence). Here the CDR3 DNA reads TGTGCCAGTACTCAAGCGGGCGATGAGCAGTTCTTC. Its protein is CASTQAGDEQFF. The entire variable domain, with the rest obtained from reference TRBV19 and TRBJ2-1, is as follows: DGGITQSPKYLFRKEGQNVTLSCEQNLNHDAMYWYRQDPGQGLRLIYYSQIVNDFQKGDIAEGYSVSREKKESFPLTVTSAQKNPTAFYLCASTQAGDEQFFGPGTRLTVL.

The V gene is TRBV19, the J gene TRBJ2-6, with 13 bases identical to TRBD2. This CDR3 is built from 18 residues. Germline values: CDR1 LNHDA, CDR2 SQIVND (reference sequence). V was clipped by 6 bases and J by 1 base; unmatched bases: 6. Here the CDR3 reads CASRVAGLAGSGANVLTF. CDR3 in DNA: TGTGCCAGTAGAGTGGCGGGACTAGCGGGATCTGGGGCCAACGTCCTGACTTTC.

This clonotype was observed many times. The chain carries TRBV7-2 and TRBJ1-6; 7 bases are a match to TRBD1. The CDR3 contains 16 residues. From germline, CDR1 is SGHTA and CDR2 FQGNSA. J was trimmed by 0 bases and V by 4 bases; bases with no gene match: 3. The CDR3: CASSSTGSSYNSPLHF. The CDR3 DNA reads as TGTGCCAGCAGCTCGACAGGGAGCTCCTATAATTCACCCCTCCACTTT.

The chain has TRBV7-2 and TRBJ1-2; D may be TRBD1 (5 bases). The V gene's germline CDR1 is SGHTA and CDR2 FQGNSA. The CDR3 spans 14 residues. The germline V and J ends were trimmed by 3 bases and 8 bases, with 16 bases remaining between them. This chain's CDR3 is CASSLQGRLEGYTF. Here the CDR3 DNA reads TGTGCCAGCAGCTTGCAGGGTCGTCTTGAAGGCTACACCTTC.

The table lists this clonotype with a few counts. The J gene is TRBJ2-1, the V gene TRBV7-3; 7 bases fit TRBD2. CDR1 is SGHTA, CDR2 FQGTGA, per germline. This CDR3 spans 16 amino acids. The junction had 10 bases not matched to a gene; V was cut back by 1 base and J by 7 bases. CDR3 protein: CASSLIRRETRNEQFF. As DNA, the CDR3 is TGTGCCAGCAGCTTAATTCGGCGGGAGACTAGGAATGAGCAGTTCTTC.

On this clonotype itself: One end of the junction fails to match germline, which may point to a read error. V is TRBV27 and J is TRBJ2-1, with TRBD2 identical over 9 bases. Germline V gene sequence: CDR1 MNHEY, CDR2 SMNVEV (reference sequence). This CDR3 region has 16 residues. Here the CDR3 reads CASSISGGRAVNEQFF. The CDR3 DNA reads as TGTGCCAGCAGTATATCTGGCGGGAGGGCAGTAAACGAGCAGTTCTTC.

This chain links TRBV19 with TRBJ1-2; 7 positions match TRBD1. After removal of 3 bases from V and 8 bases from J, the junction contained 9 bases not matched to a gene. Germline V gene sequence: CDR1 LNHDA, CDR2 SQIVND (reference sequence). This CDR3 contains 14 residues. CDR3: CASSIQGQRGGYTF. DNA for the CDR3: TGTGCCAGTAGTATCCAGGGACAGCGAGGCGGCTACACCTTC.

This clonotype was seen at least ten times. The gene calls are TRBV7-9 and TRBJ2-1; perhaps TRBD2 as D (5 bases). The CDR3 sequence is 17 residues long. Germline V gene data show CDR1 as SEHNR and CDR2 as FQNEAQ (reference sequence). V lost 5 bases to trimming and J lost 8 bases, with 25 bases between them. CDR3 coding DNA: TGTGCCAGCAGCCCCCGTAACTTCCGGGATCCGTTGGATGAGCAGTTCTTC. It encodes CASSPRNFRDPLDEQFF.

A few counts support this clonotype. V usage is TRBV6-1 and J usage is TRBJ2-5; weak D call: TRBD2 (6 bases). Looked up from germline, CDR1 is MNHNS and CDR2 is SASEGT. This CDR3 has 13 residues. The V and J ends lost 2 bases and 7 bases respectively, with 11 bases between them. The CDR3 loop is CASSEMQEGTQYF. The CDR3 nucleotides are TGTGCCAGCAGTGAAATGCAGGAGGGGACCCAGTACTTC.

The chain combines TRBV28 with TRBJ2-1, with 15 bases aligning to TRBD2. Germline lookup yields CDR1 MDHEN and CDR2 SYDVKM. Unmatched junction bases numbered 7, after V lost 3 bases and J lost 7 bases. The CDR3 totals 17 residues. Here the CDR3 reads CASSFGGGTSGRNEQFF. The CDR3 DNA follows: TGTGCCAGCAGTTTCGGGGGGGGGACTAGCGGGAGGAATGAGCAGTTCTTC.

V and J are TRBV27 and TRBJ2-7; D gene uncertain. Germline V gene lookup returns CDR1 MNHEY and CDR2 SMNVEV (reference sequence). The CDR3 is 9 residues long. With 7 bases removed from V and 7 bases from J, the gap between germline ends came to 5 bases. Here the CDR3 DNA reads TGTGCCAGCAAGTTTGAGCAGTACGTC. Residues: CASKFEQYV.

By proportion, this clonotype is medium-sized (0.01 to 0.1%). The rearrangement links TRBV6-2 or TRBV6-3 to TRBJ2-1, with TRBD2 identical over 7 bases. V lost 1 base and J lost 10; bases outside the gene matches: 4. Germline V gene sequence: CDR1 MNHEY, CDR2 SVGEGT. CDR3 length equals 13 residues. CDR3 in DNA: TGTGCCAGCAGTTACTTCGGGGGGACCGAGCAGTTCTTC. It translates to CASSYFGGTEQFF.

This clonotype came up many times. The CDR3 DNA sequence: TGTGCCAGCAGCTTATTTGGAACGTTTGGGACAGGGGATCCCGAGCAGTACTTC. Protein: CASSLFGTFGTGDPEQYF. This sequence joins TRBV7-2 and TRBJ2-7, with TRBD1 matching 10 bases. The germline V gene encodes CDR1 SGHTA and CDR2 FQGNSA. V was clipped by 2 bases and J by 6 bases; unmatched bases: 16. The CDR3 runs 18 residues.